A selection of T cell receptor beta chains follows, all from one sample in a study of PD-1 blockade in classical Hodgkin lymphoma. The data were produced by immunoSEQ multiplex PCR, yet TCRdb's version contains in-frame clones alone and is incomplete. The sample includes 28,000 or so clones, around four fifths of them seen just once. The sample here was peripheral blood mononuclear cells (PBMCs), taken before the fourth cycle of nivolumab. The receptors derive from a human donor with classical Hodgkin lymphoma. The CDR3 runs from the conserved cysteine through the conserved F or W. The order of the fields is V gene, CDR3 protein.

v_gene: TRBV15; CDR3aa: CATSRAQGLGYTF
v_gene: TRBV30; CDR3aa: CAWSVLVNTGELFF
v_gene: TRBV27; CDR3aa: CASSLWLAGGLEQYF
v_gene: TRBV2; CDR3aa: CAARALAGSTMSGANVLTF
v_gene: TRBV27; CDR3aa: CASSAHASYEQYF
v_gene: TRBV2; CDR3aa: CASSAGLTVTNTGELFF
v_gene: TRBV6-1; CDR3aa: CASSRQGHEQYF
v_gene: TRBV15; CDR3aa: CATKPDYYNEQFF
v_gene: TRBV30; CDR3aa: CAWSPGRASNQPQHF
v_gene: TRBV9; CDR3aa: CASSVGSGAQPQHF
v_gene: TRBV5-6; CDR3aa: CASSWGRGGELFF
v_gene: TRBV7-8; CDR3aa: CASSEGLAGALWDEQFF
v_gene: TRBV13; CDR3aa: CASSPPRDVSYEQYF
v_gene: TRBV6-1; CDR3aa: CASSVLPNTGELFF
v_gene: TRBV28; CDR3aa: CAIRQGGRPEAFF
v_gene: TRBV10-3; CDR3aa: CAISESWDYSNQPQHF
v_gene: TRBV28; CDR3aa: CASSPGGRRDYTF
v_gene: TRBV6-5; CDR3aa: CASSLAGGIAGELFF
v_gene: TRBV6-5; CDR3aa: CASSYSQGYEQYF
v_gene: TRBV4-1; CDR3aa: CASSRGEGSNTEAFF
v_gene: TRBV5-8; CDR3aa: CASSFFGFETQYF
v_gene: TRBV28; CDR3aa: CASSQGTSGRGEQFF
v_gene: TRBV30; CDR3aa: CAWNWGRAGTGELFF
v_gene: TRBV28; CDR3aa: CASSLPWVVTQYF
v_gene: TRBV6-8; CDR3aa: CATAEIETQYF
v_gene: TRBV7-6; CDR3aa: CASSLALGESSYNEQFF
v_gene: TRBV30; CDR3aa: CAWDRGRSEAFF
v_gene: TRBV27; CDR3aa: CASSFGGGQETQYF
v_gene: TRBV28; CDR3aa: CASNRDFGSYEQYF
v_gene: TRBV4-1; CDR3aa: CASSLRTGPYEQYF
v_gene: TRBV7-9; CDR3aa: CASSLAAGTFYEQYF
v_gene: TRBV6-4; CDR3aa: CASWETQYF
v_gene: TRBV18; CDR3aa: CASSPPSQRNTEAFF
v_gene: TRBV5-1; CDR3aa: CASSHSGRATDTQYF
v_gene: TRBV28; CDR3aa: CASSLSNRRGTNQPQHF
v_gene: TRBV27; CDR3aa: CASSGQGRTEAFF
v_gene: TRBV6-6; CDR3aa: CASSYSRLVGAYEQYF
v_gene: TRBV9; CDR3aa: CASSPHGRERREKLFF
v_gene: TRBV9; CDR3aa: CASSRTGDETQYF